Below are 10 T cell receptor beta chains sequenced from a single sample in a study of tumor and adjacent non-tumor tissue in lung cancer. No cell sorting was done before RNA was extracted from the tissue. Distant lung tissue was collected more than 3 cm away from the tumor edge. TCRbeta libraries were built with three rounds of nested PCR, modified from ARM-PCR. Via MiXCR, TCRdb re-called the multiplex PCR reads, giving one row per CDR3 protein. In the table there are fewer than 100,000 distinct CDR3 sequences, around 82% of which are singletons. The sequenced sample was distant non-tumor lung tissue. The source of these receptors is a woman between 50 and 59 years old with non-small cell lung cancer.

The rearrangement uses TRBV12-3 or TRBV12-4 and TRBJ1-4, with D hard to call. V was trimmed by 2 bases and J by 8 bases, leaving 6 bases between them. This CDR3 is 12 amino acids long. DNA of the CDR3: TGTGCCAGCAGTTTAAGGCAAGAAAAACTGTTTTTT. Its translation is CASSLRQEKLFF.

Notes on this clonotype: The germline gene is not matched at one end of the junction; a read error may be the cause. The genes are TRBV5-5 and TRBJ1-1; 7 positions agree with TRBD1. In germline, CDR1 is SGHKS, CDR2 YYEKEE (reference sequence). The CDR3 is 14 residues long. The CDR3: CATSTTTGDTEAFF. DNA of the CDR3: TGTGCCACCAGCACTACCACAGGGGACACTGAAGCCTTCTTT.

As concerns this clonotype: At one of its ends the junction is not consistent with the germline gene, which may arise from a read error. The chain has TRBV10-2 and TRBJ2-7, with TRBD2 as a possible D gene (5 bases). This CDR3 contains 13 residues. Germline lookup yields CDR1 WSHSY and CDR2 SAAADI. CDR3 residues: CASTSGSTYEQYF. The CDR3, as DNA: TGTGCCAGCACGAGCGGTAGCACCTACGAGCAGTACTTC.

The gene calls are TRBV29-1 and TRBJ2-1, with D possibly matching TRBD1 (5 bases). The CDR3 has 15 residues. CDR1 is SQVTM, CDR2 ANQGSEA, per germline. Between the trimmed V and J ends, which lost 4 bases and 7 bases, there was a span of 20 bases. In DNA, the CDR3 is TGCAGCGTTGGTTTACCCGGACACAGTCGGAATGAGCAGTTCTTC. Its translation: CSVGLPGHSRNEQFF.

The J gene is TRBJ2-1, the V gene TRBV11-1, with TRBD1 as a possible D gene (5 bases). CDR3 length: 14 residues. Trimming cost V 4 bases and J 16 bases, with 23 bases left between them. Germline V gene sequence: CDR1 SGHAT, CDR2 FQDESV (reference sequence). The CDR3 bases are TGTGCCAGCAGCTCAATGGGGCTTAGGGATGTGCAATTCTTC. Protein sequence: CASSSMGLRDVQFF.

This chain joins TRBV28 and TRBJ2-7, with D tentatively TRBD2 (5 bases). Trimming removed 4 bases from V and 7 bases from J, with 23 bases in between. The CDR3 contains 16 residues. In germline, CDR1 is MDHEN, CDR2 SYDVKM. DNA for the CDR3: TGTGCCAGCAGTTCCCTTGACGGGAATGATCAGAAGGAGCAGTACTTC. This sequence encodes CASSSLDGNDQKEQYF. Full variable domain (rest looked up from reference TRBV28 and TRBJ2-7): DVKVTQSSRYLVKRTGEKVFLECVQDMDHENMFWYRQDPGLGLRLIYFSYDVKMKEKGDIPEGYSVSREKKERFSLILESASTNQTSMYLCASSSLDGNDQKEQYFGPGTRLTVT.

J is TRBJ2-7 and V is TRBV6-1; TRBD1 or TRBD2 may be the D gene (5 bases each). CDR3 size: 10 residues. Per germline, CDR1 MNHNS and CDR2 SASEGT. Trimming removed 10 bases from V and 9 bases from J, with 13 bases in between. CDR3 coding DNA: TGTGCCAACGAGGGGTATGTGCAGTACTTC. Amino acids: CANEGYVQYF.

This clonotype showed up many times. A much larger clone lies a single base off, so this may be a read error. CDR3 nucleotides: TGCAGCGTTGAAACGCTACAAGGTCGGCCCCAGCATTTT. Amino acids: CSVETLQGRPQHF. V is TRBV29-1 and J is TRBJ1-5; D is ambiguous. Trimming removed 2 bases from V and 9 bases from J, with 14 bases in between. Germline V lookup: CDR1 SQVTM, CDR2 ANQGSEA. This CDR3 comprises 13 residues.

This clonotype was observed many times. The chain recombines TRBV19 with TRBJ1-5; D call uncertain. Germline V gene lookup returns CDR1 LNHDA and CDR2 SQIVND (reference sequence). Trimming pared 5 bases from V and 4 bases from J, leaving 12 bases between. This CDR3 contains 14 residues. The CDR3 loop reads CASSPSTWNQPQHF. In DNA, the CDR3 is TGTGCCAGTAGTCCCTCGACATGGAATCAGCCCCAGCATTTT.

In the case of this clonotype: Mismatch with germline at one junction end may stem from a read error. The CDR3 sequence: CASSVAPGQGGTGELFF. Written as DNA, the CDR3 is TGTGCCAGCAGCGTAGCTCCGGGACAGGGAGGGACCGGGGAACTGTTTTTT. The chain employs TRBV9 and TRBJ2-2, with TRBD1 matching over 9 bases. In germline, CDR1 is SGDLS, CDR2 YYNGEE. The CDR3 contains 17 residues. The full variable domain, completed using reference TRBV9 and TRBJ2-2, is DSGVTQTPKHLITATGQRVTLRCSPRSGDLSVYWYQQSLDQGLQFLIQYYNGEERAKGNILERFSAQQFPDLHSELNLSSLELGDSALYFCASSVAPGQGGTGELFFGEGSRLTVL.